Below, 25 T cell receptor beta chains from the same sample are listed, as sequenced in a study of T cells in localized non-small cell lung cancer. Method: immunoSEQ multiplex PCR; TCRdb's copy keeps in-frame clones and lacks some. Of several thousand clones listed, around 27% are singletons. Sequencing used normal lung tissue next to the tumor, obtained before any cancer treatment. These receptor sequences come from a woman aged 40 to 75 with stage I lung adenocarcinoma.

The chain combines TRBV5-1 with TRBJ1-5, with 7 bases lining up with TRBD1. The CDR3 has 15 residues. Trimming cost V 2 bases and J 6 bases; bases outside gene matches: 8. Per germline, CDR1 SGHRS and CDR2 YFSETQ. The CDR3 bases are TGCGCCAGCAGCTTTGAGGGGGCAGAAGGTCAGCCCCAGCATTTT. Protein product: CASSFEGAEGQPQHF.

A few counts support this clone. The chain's CDR3 is CASSIQAGQPQHF. The CDR3 bases are TGTGCCAGTAGTATCCAAGCCGGCCAGCCCCAGCATTTT. The V call is TRBV19, the J call TRBJ1-5; D unclear. The germline gives CDR1 LNHDA, CDR2 SQIVND (reference sequence). Between the trimmed V and J ends, which lost 3 bases and 7 bases, there was a span of 10 bases. CDR3 size: 13 residues.

The gene calls are TRBV19 and TRBJ1-1; unclear D gene. Germline CDR1 LNHDA, CDR2 SQIVND (reference sequence). Trimming took off 6 bases at V and 1 base at J, with 6 bases between the two ends. The CDR3 totals 12 residues. CDR3 nucleotide sequence: TGTGCCAGTAGAAGGGAGAACACTGAAGCTTTCTTT. Translating gives CASRRENTEAFF.

The chain couples TRBV9 to TRBJ2-3, with D hard to call. The CDR3 runs to 13 residues. The V end lost 4 bases, the J end lost 1 base, and 7 bases lay between the germline ends. Germline V gene sequence: CDR1 SGDLS, CDR2 YYNGEE. In nucleotides, the CDR3 is TGTGCCAGCAGCTCGACTGGCACAGATACGCAGTATTTT. Translated, it gives CASSSTGTDTQYF.

The J gene is TRBJ1-1, the V gene TRBV5-1; TRBD1 agrees at 9 bases. This CDR3 contains 15 residues. V was clipped by 4 bases and J by 1 base; unmatched bases: 5. CDR1 and CDR2 (germline): SGHRS, YFSETQ. This CDR3 reads CASSGGTGRNTEAFF. In nucleotides, the CDR3 is TGCGCCAGCAGCGGAGGGACAGGGAGGAACACTGAAGCTTTCTTT.

V usage is TRBV30 and J usage is TRBJ1-5; 8 bases fit TRBD1. V shed 1 base, J shed 2 bases, and the junction held 13 bases outside the gene matches. The CDR3 is made up of 18 amino acids. Germline lookup yields CDR1 GTSNPN and CDR2 SVGIG (reference sequence). In DNA form, the CDR3 reads TGTGCCTGGAGTGGAAGCGCCGGGACAGGTGTCGGCAATCAGCCCCAGCATTTT. Translation gives CAWSGSAGTGVGNQPQHF.

This rearrangement joins TRBV6-8 to TRBJ2-3; D may be TRBD1 (5 bases). CDR1 MNHGY and CDR2 SAAAGT come from the germline V gene. With 6 bases removed from V and 0 bases from J, the gap between germline ends came to 16 bases. The CDR3 length is 16 residues. The CDR3 bases are TGTGCCAGCAGCCAAGGCTGGGGCCTCAGCACAGATACGCAGTATTTT. Its translation is CASSQGWGLSTDTQYF.

This clone was observed a handful of times. V gene TRBV18 combines with J gene TRBJ2-4; D is uncertain. CDR3 length: 14 residues. Germline loops: CDR1 KGHSH, CDR2 LQKENI. Trimming removed 0 bases at V and 2 bases at J, with 5 bases between. The CDR3 DNA follows: TGTGCCAGCTCACCACCACATACCAAAAACATTCAGTACTTC. The encoded protein is CASSPPHTKNIQYF.

By its share, this clone is medium-sized. V gene TRBV6-8 combines with J gene TRBJ2-7, with TRBD1 identical over 7 bases. Germline CDR1 and CDR2: MNHGY and SAAAGT. Losses at the gene ends were 5 bases for V and 2 bases for J; bases not matched to a gene: 9. The CDR3 sequence is 15 residues long. This chain's CDR3 is CASSAGTALTYEQYF. Written as DNA, the CDR3 is TGTGCCAGCAGTGCCGGGACAGCGTTAACCTACGAGCAGTACTTC.

This clone was observed a few times. V is TRBV11-3 and J is TRBJ2-1, with TRBD1 as a possible D gene (5 bases). The CDR3 consists of 16 residues. In germline, CDR1 is SGHNT, CDR2 YENEEA. Trimming left V 3 bases short and J 7 bases short, with 19 bases between. The CDR3 nucleotides read TGTGCCAGCAGCTTGGTGTATGGGGCAAAGGGGAATGAGCAGTTCTTC. Its translation is CASSLVYGAKGNEQFF.

J is TRBJ1-2 and V is TRBV12-5, with TRBD1 matching 8 bases. After removal of 7 bases from V and 6 bases from J, the junction contained 4 bases not matched to a gene. Germline CDR1 LGHNT, CDR2 FRNRAP. The CDR3 is made up of 12 amino acids. As DNA, the CDR3 is TGTGCTAGTGCCGGGACAGGTCATGGCTACACCTTC. Protein: CASAGTGHGYTF.

This clone was picked up a small number of times. This rearrangement joins TRBV9 to TRBJ1-4; a possible D gene is TRBD1 (5 bases). Trimming left V 0 bases short and J 4 bases short, with 10 bases between. Germline V gene lookup returns CDR1 SGDLS and CDR2 YYNGEE. The CDR3 loop spans 15 amino acids. CDR3 bases: TGTGCCAGCAGCGTAGAGGGACGGAATAATGAAAAACTGTTTTTT. Translation gives CASSVEGRNNEKLFF.

This clone is deemed large (0.1 to 1%). This rearrangement joins TRBV15 to TRBJ1-2; 9 nucleotides align to TRBD1. CDR1 is LNHNV, CDR2 YYDKDF, per germline (reference sequence). With 3 bases clipped from V and 7 bases from J, the junction kept 6 bases outside the gene matches. CDR3 length equals 14 residues. CDR3 sequence (DNA): TGTGCCACCAGCAGGGACAGGGGCCGGGGTGGCTACACCTTC. Translating gives CATSRDRGRGGYTF. The full variable domain, with the rest looked up from reference TRBV15 and TRBJ1-2, is DAMVIQNPRYQVTQFGKPVTLSCSQTLNHNVMYWYQQKSSQAPKLLFHYYDKDFNNEADTPDNFQSRRPNTSFCFLDIRSPGLGDTAMYLCATSRDRGRGGYTFGSGTRLTVV.

Only a few counts were recorded for this clone. V and J are TRBV6-8 and TRBJ1-1, with D hard to call. CDR3 length: 12 amino acids. From germline, CDR1 is MNHGY and CDR2 SAAAGT. Trimming cost V 8 bases and J 3 bases, with 10 bases left between them. CDR3 DNA: TGTGCCAGCCTCAGGTTCGACACTGAAGCTTTCTTT. This codes for CASLRFDTEAFF.

V is TRBV29-1 and J is TRBJ2-3, with TRBD2 identical over 8 bases. J lost 0 bases, V lost 6 bases, and 14 bases had no gene match. The CDR3 length is 17 residues. Germline V lookup: CDR1 SQVTM, CDR2 ANQGSEA. CDR3 nucleotide sequence: TGCAGCGTGATCAGAATGCCCGGGACTAGGAGCACAGATACGCAGTATTTT. As protein: CSVIRMPGTRSTDTQYF.

This chain uses TRBV10-3 with TRBJ2-3; tentatively, D is TRBD1 (6 bases). This CDR3 has 13 residues. V gave up 2 bases and J gave up 5 bases, with 8 bases separating them. CDR1 and CDR2 (germline): ENHRY, SYGVKD. CDR3 sequence: CAISESRGDTQYF. Here the CDR3 DNA reads TGTGCCATCAGTGAGAGCAGGGGAGATACGCAGTATTTT.

The chain has TRBV30 and TRBJ2-2; no clear D. This CDR3 spans 13 amino acids. Trimming shortened V by 0 bases and J by 0 bases, and 2 bases separated the two germline ends. Germline V gene data show CDR1 as GTSNPN and CDR2 as SVGIG (reference sequence). CDR3 nucleotides: TGTGCCTGGAGTGTACCGAACACCGGGGAGCTGTTTTTT. This codes for CAWSVPNTGELFF.

This rearrangement joins TRBV6-8 to TRBJ2-1; maybe TRBD1 (6 bases). The germline gives CDR1 MNHGY, CDR2 SAAAGT. Trimming removed 7 bases at V and 9 bases at J, with 13 bases between. CDR3 length: 12 amino acids. The CDR3 sequence is CASTRDKSEQFF. CDR3 nucleotide sequence: TGTGCCAGCACCCGGGACAAATCTGAGCAGTTCTTC.

The chain employs TRBV6-8 and TRBJ2-3; D remains ambiguous. Trimming removed 2 bases at V and 3 bases at J, with 9 bases between. Germline V gives CDR1 MNHGY, CDR2 SAAAGT. This CDR3 is built from 14 residues. CDR3 sequence: CASSYDPQTDTQYF. DNA for the CDR3: TGTGCCAGCAGTTACGACCCACAAACAGATACGCAGTATTTT.

The CDR3 region is CSVRQGQANEQFF. CDR3 bases: TGCAGCGTTCGACAGGGGCAGGCCAATGAGCAGTTCTTC. The chain combines TRBV29-1 with TRBJ2-1; 8 bases agree with TRBD1. CDR1 is SQVTM and CDR2 is ANQGSEA in the germline V gene. After removal of 5 bases from V and 6 bases from J, the junction contained 6 bases not matched to a gene. The CDR3 has 13 residues.

This rearrangement joins TRBV15 to TRBJ2-5; D assignment may be TRBD1 or TRBD2 (5 bases each). CDR3 length: 15 residues. Trimming stripped 5 bases from V and 2 bases from J, with 15 bases between. The germline gives CDR1 LNHNV, CDR2 YYDKDF (reference sequence). The DNA for the CDR3 is TGTGCCACCAGCTCCCCCCGGGACCTACAAGAGACCCAGTACTTC. As protein: CATSSPRDLQETQYF.

This clone was counted a few times. The CDR3 nucleotides read TGTGCCAGCAGCTTAGGCCGGCAGGTCGGAAACACCATATATTTT. Its protein product is CASSLGRQVGNTIYF. The chain combines TRBV11-3 with TRBJ1-3; D gene unclear. Per the germline V gene, CDR1 is SGHNT and CDR2 is YENEEA. There are 15 residues in the CDR3. The V end lost 1 base, the J end lost 4 bases, and 11 bases lay between the germline ends.

This clone has more than one count but fewer than ten. This rearrangement joins TRBV18 to TRBJ2-6; TRBD1 aligns across 7 bases. The ends lost 4 bases at V and 2 bases at J; junction bases unmatched: 11. CDR1 and CDR2 (germline): KGHSH, LQKENI. The CDR3 runs to 18 residues. This chain's CDR3 is CASSLYGTAAPGANVLTF. In DNA form, the CDR3 reads TGTGCCAGCTCACTATACGGGACAGCGGCCCCTGGGGCCAACGTCCTGACTTTC. Combining the CDR3 with reference TRBV18 and TRBJ2-6 gives the whole variable domain NAGVMQNPRHLVRRRGQEARLRCSPMKGHSHVYWYRQLPEEGLKFMVYLQKENIIDESGMPKERFSAEFPKEGPSILRIQQVVRGDSAAYFCASSLYGTAAPGANVLTFGAGSRLTVL.

This chain joins TRBV4-1 and TRBJ2-2; 7 bases line up with TRBD1. The CDR3 consists of 16 residues. CDR1 is MGHRA and CDR2 is YSYEKL in the germline V gene. With 2 bases clipped from V and 4 bases from J, the junction kept 7 bases outside the gene matches. The CDR3 DNA sequence: TGCGCCAGCAGCCAAAACACAGGGGAAGTCACCGGGGAGCTGTTTTTT. Residues: CASSQNTGEVTGELFF.

The chain employs TRBV30 and TRBJ1-2; D is unresolved. This CDR3 comprises 14 residues. Germline V CDR1 and CDR2: GTSNPN, SVGIG (reference sequence). V was trimmed by 1 base and J by 0 bases, leaving 9 bases between them. The CDR3, as DNA: TGTGCCTGGAGTGCCGGGCTAGCTAACTATGGCTACACCTTC. It codes for CAWSAGLANYGYTF.